Shown below are 26 T cell receptor beta chains from a single sample sequenced in a study of blood T cell repertoires in COVID-19. Assay: immunoSEQ multiplex PCR; the TCRdb copy retains only in-frame clones and omits some. The sample contains approximately 150,000 clones, 80% to 90% of which appear only once. Sample: peripheral blood. The source of these receptors is a man aged 70 or older with acute or convalescent COVID-19.

The genes are TRBV7-2 and TRBJ2-2; TRBD2 agrees at 8 bases. This CDR3 has 16 residues. The junction had 7 bases not matched to a gene; V was cut back by 0 bases and J by 7 bases. Germline CDR1 reads SGHTA; CDR2 reads FQGNSA. In nucleotides, the CDR3 is TGTGCCAGCAGCTTAGCCGGGACTAGTTCTGGCGGGGAGCTGTTTTTT. It specifies CASSLAGTSSGGELFF.

The chain has TRBV19 and TRBJ2-1, with TRBD2 matching over 12 bases. Germline V gene data show CDR1 as LNHDA and CDR2 as SQIVND (reference sequence). This CDR3 is 16 amino acids long. J was trimmed by 4 bases and V by 4 bases; bases with no gene match: 5. The CDR3 DNA follows: TGTGCCAGTAGTAACGTTGGGACTAGCGGGTACAATGAGCAGTTCTTC. Its translation is CASSNVGTSGYNEQFF. Together with reference TRBV19 and TRBJ2-1, the CDR3 gives the full variable domain: DGGITQSPKYLFRKEGQNVTLSCEQNLNHDAMYWYRQDPGQGLRLIYYSQIVNDFQKGDIAEGYSVSREKKESFPLTVTSAQKNPTAFYLCASSNVGTSGYNEQFFGPGTRLTVL.

This clone was recorded a few times. The V call is TRBV7-3, the J call TRBJ2-3, with unresolved D. Germline V gene sequence: CDR1 SGHTA, CDR2 FQGTGA. Trimming shortened V by 1 base and J by 1 base, and 12 bases separated the two germline ends. CDR3 size: 16 residues. The CDR3 is CASSLRAGWGTDTQYF. The CDR3 DNA is TGTGCCAGCAGCTTAAGAGCCGGGTGGGGCACAGATACGCAGTATTTT.

This rearrangement joins TRBV19 to TRBJ2-7; TRBD2 matches at 8 bases. V was pared by 7 bases and J by 2 bases, with 1 base of the junction left unmatched. The CDR3 length is 12 residues. Per germline, CDR1 LNHDA and CDR2 SQIVND (reference sequence). Here the CDR3 DNA reads TGTGCCAGTACGGGAGGGCCCTACGAGCAGTACTTC. Translating gives CASTGGPYEQYF.

The chain carries TRBV11-3 and TRBJ2-1; the D is unclear. CDR1 and CDR2 (germline): SGHNT, YENEEA. The CDR3 is 11 residues long. The V end lost 1 base, the J end lost 10 bases, and 5 bases lay between the germline ends. The CDR3 region is CASSLGREQFF. The DNA for the CDR3 is TGTGCCAGCAGCTTAGGCCGGGAGCAGTTCTTC.

CDR3 nucleotides: TGTGCCAGCAGCAAATCGACAGGGACTGAAGCTTTCTTT. This gives the protein CASSKSTGTEAFF. The chain links TRBV9 to TRBJ1-1, with 7 bases that match TRBD1. The CDR3 loop spans 13 amino acids. From germline, CDR1 is SGDLS and CDR2 YYNGEE. V lost 4 bases and J lost 5; bases outside the gene matches: 5.

The rearrangement uses TRBV5-4 and TRBJ2-7, with 8 bases lining up with TRBD2. Germline loops: CDR1 SGHNT, CDR2 YYREEE (reference sequence). CDR3 length: 16 amino acids. The V and J ends lost 0 bases and 3 bases, in that order; junction bases with no gene match: 8. CDR3 region: CASSLDLSGINYEQYF. For the CDR3, the DNA is TGTGCCAGCAGCTTGGATCTTAGCGGGATAAACTACGAGCAGTACTTC.

The chain carries TRBV6-1 and TRBJ2-1, with D maybe TRBD2 (5 bases). Trimming pared 3 bases from V and 2 bases from J, leaving 8 bases between. Looked up from germline, CDR1 is MNHNS and CDR2 is SASEGT. CDR3 length equals 14 residues. The CDR3 region has the DNA TGTGCCAGCAGTGACCCGGGAACCTACAATGAGCAGTTCTTC. This sequence encodes CASSDPGTYNEQFF.

The chain combines TRBV9 with TRBJ2-1; tentative D call: TRBD2 (6 bases). V shed 3 bases and J shed 6 bases, with 16 bases lying between them. This CDR3 spans 15 amino acids. CDR1 and CDR2 from the germline V gene are SGDLS and YYNGEE. The CDR3 loop is CASSGIPGLGNEQFF. CDR3 sequence (DNA): TGTGCCAGCAGCGGGATCCCGGGACTTGGCAATGAGCAGTTCTTC.

The gene calls are TRBV28 and TRBJ2-3, with D perhaps TRBD1 (6 bases). Trimming pared 6 bases from V and 1 base from J, leaving 14 bases between. The CDR3 has 15 amino acids. Germline V gives CDR1 MDHEN, CDR2 SYDVKM. The CDR3 here is CASSTRDTGTDTQYF. The DNA for the CDR3 is TGTGCCAGCAGCACCCGGGACACGGGCACAGATACGCAGTATTTT.

This clone was counted once. This chain links TRBV6-5 with TRBJ2-7, with 9 bases aligning to TRBD2. This CDR3 spans 15 amino acids. With V trimmed by 2 bases and J by 6 bases, 8 bases remained unmatched. Per germline, CDR1 MNHEY and CDR2 SVGAGI. CDR3 in DNA: TGTGCCAGCAGTTACCGGCTAGCGGGATTAGCCGAGCAGTACTTC. Translated, it gives CASSYRLAGLAEQYF.

This chain connects TRBV28 to TRBJ1-1; D possibly corresponds to TRBD1 (6 bases). V was clipped by 11 bases and J by 4 bases, with 20 bases between them. In germline, CDR1 is MDHEN, CDR2 SYDVKM. This CDR3 has 14 amino acids. The CDR3 DNA sequence: TGTGCCGTAACTCTCACGGCAGGGGCCACTGAAGCTTTCTTT. Amino acid sequence: CAVTLTAGATEAFF.

V usage is TRBV5-4 and J usage is TRBJ2-1, with 7 nucleotides matching TRBD1. CDR3 length equals 14 residues. The V gene end was trimmed by 1 base and the J gene end by 9 bases; junction bases not matched to a gene: 7. From germline, CDR1 is SGHNT and CDR2 YYREEE (reference sequence). In DNA, the CDR3 is TGTGCCAGCAGCTTGCCGGGACAGCTGGGTGAGCAGTTCTTC. Protein product: CASSLPGQLGEQFF.

Here the CDR3 DNA reads TGTGCCAGCAGTGCAAGACAGGGCGATAAGGGCTACACCTTC. It is translated as CASSARQGDKGYTF. The rearrangement joins TRBV6-2 or TRBV6-3 to TRBJ1-2, with 7 bases that match TRBD1. With 5 bases clipped from V and 8 bases from J, the junction kept 11 bases outside the gene matches. The germline V gene has CDR1 MNHEY and CDR2 SVGEGT. The CDR3 contains 14 residues.

The chain combines TRBV5-6 with TRBJ2-2; 11 bases line up with TRBD1. V was pared by 4 bases and J by 5 bases, with 1 base of the junction left unmatched. The CDR3 has 14 residues. Germline V lookup: CDR1 SGHDT, CDR2 YYEEEE. CDR3 coding DNA: TGTGCCAGCAGCCGGGACAGGGGGACCGGGGAGCTGTTTTTT. This sequence encodes CASSRDRGTGELFF.

The chain couples TRBV5-6 to TRBJ1-2, with TRBD1 matching 7 bases. CDR3 length: 14 residues. Germline V lookup: CDR1 SGHDT, CDR2 YYEEEE. The V and J ends lost 1 base and 5 bases, in that order; junction bases with no gene match: 5. In nucleotides, the CDR3 is TGTGCCAGCAGCTTGCCTCAGACAGGGTATGGCTACACCTTC. Its protein is CASSLPQTGYGYTF.

The genes are TRBV27 and TRBJ2-2; 9 bases line up with TRBD1. V shed 6 bases and J 3 bases; nucleotides not matched to a gene: 5. The CDR3 runs 15 residues. Per the germline V gene, CDR1 is MNHEY and CDR2 is SMNVEV (reference sequence). CDR3 bases: TGTGCCAGCAGGGACAGGGGTGGGTACACCGGGGAGCTGTTTTTT. It translates to CASRDRGGYTGELFF.

This chain joins TRBV19 and TRBJ2-5, with TRBD2 matching 7 bases. Germline V gene lookup returns CDR1 LNHDA and CDR2 SQIVND (reference sequence). V shed 3 bases and J 5 bases; nucleotides not matched to a gene: 6. The CDR3 covers 14 residues. The CDR3 bases are TGTGCCAGTAGTATGGGGGGGGGAGTGGAGACCCAGTACTTC. It yields the protein CASSMGGGVETQYF.

This clone was recorded only once. The sample carries other DNA sequences with the same CDR3. V is TRBV5-1 and J is TRBJ1-2, with TRBD1 identical over 9 bases. This CDR3 region has 14 residues. The germline CDR1 and CDR2 sequences are SGHRS and YFSETQ. The trim removed 0 bases at V and 4 bases at J, leaving 1 base unmatched. The CDR3 loop reads CASSLEGQGYGYTF. For the CDR3, the DNA is TGCGCCAGCAGCTTGGAGGGACAGGGCTATGGCTACACCTTC.

About this clone: In the same sample, other DNA sequences code for this CDR3. The chain employs TRBV28 and TRBJ1-5; 7 nucleotides agree with TRBD1. V shed 10 bases and J 0 bases; nucleotides not matched to a gene: 15. This CDR3 spans 17 amino acids. Germline CDR1 reads MDHEN; CDR2 reads SYDVKM. CDR3 loop: CAIYPGAGGYSNQPQHF. The CDR3 DNA sequence: TGTGCCATATACCCCGGGGCAGGGGGATATAGCAATCAGCCCCAGCATTTT.

The gene calls are TRBV7-8 and TRBJ1-1; D call uncertain. CDR1 and CDR2 from the germline V gene are SGHVS and FQNEAQ. The CDR3 totals 16 residues. V was shortened by 1 base and J by 1 base, with 13 bases between the two germline ends. Here the CDR3 reads CASSLEGGRPNTEAFF. The CDR3 DNA reads TGTGCCAGCAGCTTAGAAGGAGGCAGACCGAACACTGAAGCTTTCTTT.

The chain carries TRBV11-3 and TRBJ2-7; 7 nucleotides agree with TRBD1. Germline CDR1 is SGHNT and CDR2 is YENEEA. Trimming removed 5 bases from V and 6 bases from J; junction bases left unmatched: 7. This CDR3 has 13 residues. CDR3 protein: CASSRHAGGEQYF. In DNA, the CDR3 is TGTGCCAGCAGCCGCCACGCAGGGGGCGAGCAGTACTTC.

The chain employs TRBV7-3 and TRBJ2-1; 13 nucleotides align to TRBD2. With V trimmed by 5 bases and J by 7 bases, 8 bases remained unmatched. CDR1 is SGHTA, CDR2 FQGTGA, per germline. CDR3 length equals 16 residues. The CDR3 region is CASSLWTSGSRNEQFF. In DNA form, the CDR3 reads TGTGCCAGCAGCCTCTGGACTAGCGGGAGTCGAAATGAGCAGTTCTTC. Using reference TRBV7-3 and TRBJ2-1 for the parts outside the CDR3, the full variable domain is GAGVSQTPSNKVTEKGKYVELRCDPISGHTALYWYRQSLGQGPEFLIYFQGTGAADDSGLPNDRFFAVRPEGSVSTLKIQRTERGDSAVYLCASSLWTSGSRNEQFFGPGTRLTVL.

The V call is TRBV6-2 or TRBV6-3, the J call TRBJ1-5; possible D gene TRBD1, 6 bases. Trimming took 5 bases from V and 2 from J, leaving 10 bases between them. This CDR3 contains 14 residues. CDR1 is MNHEY, CDR2 SVGEGT, per germline. The CDR3 protein is CASSPRGGNQPQHF. CDR3 nucleotides: TGTGCCAGCAGTCCCAGGGGTGGCAATCAGCCCCAGCATTTT.

The genes are TRBV18 and TRBJ2-6, with D tentatively TRBD1 (5 bases). The CDR3 loop spans 17 amino acids. With 1 base removed from V and 0 bases from J, the gap between germline ends came to 10 bases. Germline V gives CDR1 KGHSH, CDR2 LQKENI. CDR3 protein: CASSPQGSSSGANVLTF. The CDR3 DNA follows: TGTGCCAGCTCACCACAGGGGTCTAGCTCTGGGGCCAACGTCCTGACTTTC.

J is TRBJ1-2 and V is TRBV5-1, with 7 bases fitting TRBD1. Germline CDR1 SGHRS, CDR2 YFSETQ. J was trimmed by 5 bases and V by 2 bases; bases with no gene match: 15. The CDR3 is 17 amino acids. This CDR3 is CASSLITGALWEYGYTF. CDR3 nucleotides: TGCGCCAGCAGCTTAATCACAGGGGCGCTTTGGGAATATGGCTACACCTTC.